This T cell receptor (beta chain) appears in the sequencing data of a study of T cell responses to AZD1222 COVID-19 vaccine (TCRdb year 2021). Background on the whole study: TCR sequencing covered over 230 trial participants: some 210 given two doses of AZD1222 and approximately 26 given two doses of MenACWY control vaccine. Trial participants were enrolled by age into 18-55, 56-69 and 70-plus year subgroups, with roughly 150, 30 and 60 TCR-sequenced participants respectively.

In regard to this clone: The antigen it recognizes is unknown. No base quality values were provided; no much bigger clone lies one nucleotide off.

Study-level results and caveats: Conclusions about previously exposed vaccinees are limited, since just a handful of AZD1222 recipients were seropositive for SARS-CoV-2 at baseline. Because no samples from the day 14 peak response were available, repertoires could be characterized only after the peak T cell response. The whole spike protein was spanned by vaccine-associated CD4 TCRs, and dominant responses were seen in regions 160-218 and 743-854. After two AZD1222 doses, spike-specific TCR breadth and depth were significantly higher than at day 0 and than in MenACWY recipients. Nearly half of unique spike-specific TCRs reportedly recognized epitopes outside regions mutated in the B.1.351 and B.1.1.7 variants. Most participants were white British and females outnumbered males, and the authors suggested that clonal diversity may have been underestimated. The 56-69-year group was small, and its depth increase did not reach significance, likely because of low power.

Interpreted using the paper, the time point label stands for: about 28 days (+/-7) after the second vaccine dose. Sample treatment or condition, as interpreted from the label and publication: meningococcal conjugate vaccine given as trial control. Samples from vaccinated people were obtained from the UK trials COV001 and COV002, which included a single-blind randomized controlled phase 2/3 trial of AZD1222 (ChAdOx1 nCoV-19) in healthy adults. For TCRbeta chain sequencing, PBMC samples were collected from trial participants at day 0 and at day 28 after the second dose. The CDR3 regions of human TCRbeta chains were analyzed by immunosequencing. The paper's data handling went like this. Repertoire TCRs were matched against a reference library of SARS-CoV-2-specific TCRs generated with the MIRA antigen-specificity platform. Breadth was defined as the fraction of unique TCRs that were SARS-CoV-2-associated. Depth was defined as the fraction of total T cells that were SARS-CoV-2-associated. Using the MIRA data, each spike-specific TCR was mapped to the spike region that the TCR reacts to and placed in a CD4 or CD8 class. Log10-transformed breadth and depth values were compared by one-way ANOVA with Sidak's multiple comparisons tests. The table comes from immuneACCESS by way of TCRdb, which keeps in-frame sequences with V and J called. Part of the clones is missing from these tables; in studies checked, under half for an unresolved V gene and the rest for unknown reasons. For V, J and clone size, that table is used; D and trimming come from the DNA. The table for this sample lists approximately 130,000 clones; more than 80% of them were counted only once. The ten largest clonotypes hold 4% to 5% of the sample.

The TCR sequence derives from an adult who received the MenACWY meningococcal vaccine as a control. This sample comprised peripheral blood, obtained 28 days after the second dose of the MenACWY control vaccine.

The CDR3 is CASSQDTGDATDTQYF. The DNA reads as follows: TGCGCCAGCAGCCAAGATACGGGAGATGCCACAGATACGCAGTATTTT. This sequence uses TRBV4-3 and TRBJ2-3, with TRBD2 tentatively as D gene (6 bases match). The V end loses 0 bases and the J end loses 2 bases, and a stretch of 12 bases separates them. The CDR3 numbers 16 residues from cysteine through phenylalanine. Only the CDR3 DNA stays, 48 bases, in frame from base 1. Based on the germline V gene, the CDR1 and CDR2 sequences are LGHNA and YSLEER.